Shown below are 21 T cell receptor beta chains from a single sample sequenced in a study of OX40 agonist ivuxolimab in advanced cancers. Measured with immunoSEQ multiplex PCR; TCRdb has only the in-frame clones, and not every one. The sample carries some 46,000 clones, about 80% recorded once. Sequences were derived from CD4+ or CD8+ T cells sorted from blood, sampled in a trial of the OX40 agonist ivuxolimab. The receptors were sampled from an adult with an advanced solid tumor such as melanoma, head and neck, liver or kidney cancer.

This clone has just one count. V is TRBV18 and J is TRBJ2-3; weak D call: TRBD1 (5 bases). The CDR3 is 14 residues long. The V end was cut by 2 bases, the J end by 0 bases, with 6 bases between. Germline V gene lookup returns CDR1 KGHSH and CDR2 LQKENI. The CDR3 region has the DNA TGTGCCAGCTCACCAGGGGCCAGCACAGATACGCAGTATTTT. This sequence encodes CASSPGASTDTQYF. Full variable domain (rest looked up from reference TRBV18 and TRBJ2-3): NAGVMQNPRHLVRRRGQEARLRCSPMKGHSHVYWYRQLPEEGLKFMVYLQKENIIDESGMPKERFSAEFPKEGPSILRIQQVVRGDSAAYFCASSPGASTDTQYFGPGTRLTVL.

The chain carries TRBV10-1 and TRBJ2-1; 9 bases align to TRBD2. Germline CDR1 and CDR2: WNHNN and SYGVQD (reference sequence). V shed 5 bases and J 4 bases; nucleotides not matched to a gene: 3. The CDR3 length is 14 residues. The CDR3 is CASSSSGGYNEQFF. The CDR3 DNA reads TGCGCCAGCAGTTCCAGCGGGGGGTACAATGAGCAGTTCTTC.

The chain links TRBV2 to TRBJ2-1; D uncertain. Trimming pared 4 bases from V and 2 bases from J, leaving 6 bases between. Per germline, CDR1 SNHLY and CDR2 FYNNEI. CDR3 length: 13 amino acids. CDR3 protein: CASSVNTYNEQFF. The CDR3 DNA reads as TGTGCCAGCAGTGTGAACACCTACAATGAGCAGTTCTTC.

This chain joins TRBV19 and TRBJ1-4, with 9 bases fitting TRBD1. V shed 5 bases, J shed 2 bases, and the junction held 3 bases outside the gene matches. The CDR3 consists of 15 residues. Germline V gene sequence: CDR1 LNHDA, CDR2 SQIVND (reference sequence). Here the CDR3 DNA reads TGTGCCAGTAGTCCCGACAGGGGGACTAATGAAAAACTGTTTTTT. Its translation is CASSPDRGTNEKLFF.

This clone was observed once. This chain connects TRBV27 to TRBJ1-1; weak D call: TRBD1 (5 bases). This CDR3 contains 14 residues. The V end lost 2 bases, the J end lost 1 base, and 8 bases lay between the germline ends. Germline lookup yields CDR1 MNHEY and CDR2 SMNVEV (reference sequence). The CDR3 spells CASSLDRENTEAFF. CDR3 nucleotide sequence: TGTGCCAGCAGTTTAGACAGAGAGAACACTGAAGCTTTCTTT.

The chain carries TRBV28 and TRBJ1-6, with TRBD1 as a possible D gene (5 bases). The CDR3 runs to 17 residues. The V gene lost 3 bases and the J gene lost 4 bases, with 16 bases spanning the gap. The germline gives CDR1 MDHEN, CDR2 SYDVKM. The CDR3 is CASSFRALAGYNSPLHF. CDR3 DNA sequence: TGTGCCAGCAGTTTCCGGGCCCTTGCAGGGTATAATTCACCCCTCCACTTT.

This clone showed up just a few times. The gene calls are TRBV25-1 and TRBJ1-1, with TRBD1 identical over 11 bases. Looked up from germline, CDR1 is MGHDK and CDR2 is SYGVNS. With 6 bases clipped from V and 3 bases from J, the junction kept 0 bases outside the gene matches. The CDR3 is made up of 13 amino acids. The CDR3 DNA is TGTGCCAGCAGGGGACAGGGGGACACTGAAGCTTTCTTT. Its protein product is CASRGQGDTEAFF.

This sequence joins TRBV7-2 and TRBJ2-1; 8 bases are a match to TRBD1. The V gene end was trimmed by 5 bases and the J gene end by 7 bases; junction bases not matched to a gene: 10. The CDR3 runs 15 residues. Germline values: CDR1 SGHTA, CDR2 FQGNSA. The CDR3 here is CASSIRTGSRNEQFF. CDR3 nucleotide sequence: TGTGCCAGCAGCATTAGGACAGGGTCACGGAATGAGCAGTTCTTC.

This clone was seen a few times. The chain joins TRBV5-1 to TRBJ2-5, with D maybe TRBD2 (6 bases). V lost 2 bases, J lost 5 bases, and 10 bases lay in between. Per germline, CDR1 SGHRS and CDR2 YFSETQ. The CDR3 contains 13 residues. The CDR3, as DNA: TGCGCCAGCAGCTTATCGGGGAGGGAGACCCAGTACTTC. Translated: CASSLSGRETQYF.

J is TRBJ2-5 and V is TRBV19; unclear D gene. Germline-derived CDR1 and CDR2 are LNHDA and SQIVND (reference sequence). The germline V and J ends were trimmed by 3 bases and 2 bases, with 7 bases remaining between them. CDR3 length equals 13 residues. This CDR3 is CASSMHGQETQYF. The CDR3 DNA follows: TGTGCCAGTAGTATGCATGGGCAAGAGACCCAGTACTTC.

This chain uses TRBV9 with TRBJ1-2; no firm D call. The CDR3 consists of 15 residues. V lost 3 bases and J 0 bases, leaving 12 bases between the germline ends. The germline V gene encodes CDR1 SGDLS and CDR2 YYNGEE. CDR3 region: CASSAQNGPNYGYTF. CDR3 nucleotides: TGTGCCAGCAGCGCCCAGAATGGACCTAACTATGGCTACACCTTC.

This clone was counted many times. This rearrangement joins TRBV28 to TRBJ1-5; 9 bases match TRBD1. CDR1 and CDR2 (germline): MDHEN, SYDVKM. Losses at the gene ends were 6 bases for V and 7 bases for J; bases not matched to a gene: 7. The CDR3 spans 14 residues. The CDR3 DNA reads TGTGCCAGCAGATGGACAGGGGTTTCCCAGCCCCAGCATTTT. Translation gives CASRWTGVSQPQHF.

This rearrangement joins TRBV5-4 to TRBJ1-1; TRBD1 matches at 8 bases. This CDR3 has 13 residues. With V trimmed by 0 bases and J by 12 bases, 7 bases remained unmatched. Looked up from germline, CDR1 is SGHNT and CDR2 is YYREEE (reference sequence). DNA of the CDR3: TGTGCCAGCAGCTTGGATTTCAGGGGGCGGACTTTCTTT. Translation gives CASSLDFRGRTFF.

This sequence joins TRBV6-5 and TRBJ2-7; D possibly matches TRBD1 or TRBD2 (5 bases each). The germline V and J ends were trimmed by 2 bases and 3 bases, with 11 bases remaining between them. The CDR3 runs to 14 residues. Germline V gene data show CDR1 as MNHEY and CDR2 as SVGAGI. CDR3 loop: CASSYRGDGYEQYF. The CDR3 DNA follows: TGTGCCAGCAGTTACAGAGGGGATGGCTACGAGCAGTACTTC.

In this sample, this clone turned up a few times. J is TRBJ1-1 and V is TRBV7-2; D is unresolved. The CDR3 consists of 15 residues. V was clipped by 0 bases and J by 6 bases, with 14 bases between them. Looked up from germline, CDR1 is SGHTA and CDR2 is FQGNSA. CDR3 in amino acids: CASSLAPPLRAEAFF. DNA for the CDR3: TGTGCCAGCAGCTTAGCACCCCCCCTCCGGGCTGAAGCTTTCTTT.

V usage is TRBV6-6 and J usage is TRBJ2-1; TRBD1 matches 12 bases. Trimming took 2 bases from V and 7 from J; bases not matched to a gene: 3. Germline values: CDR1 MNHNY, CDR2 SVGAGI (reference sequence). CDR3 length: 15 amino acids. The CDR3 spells CASSYEGQGANEQFF. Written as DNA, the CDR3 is TGTGCCAGCAGTTACGAGGGACAGGGGGCGAATGAGCAGTTCTTC.

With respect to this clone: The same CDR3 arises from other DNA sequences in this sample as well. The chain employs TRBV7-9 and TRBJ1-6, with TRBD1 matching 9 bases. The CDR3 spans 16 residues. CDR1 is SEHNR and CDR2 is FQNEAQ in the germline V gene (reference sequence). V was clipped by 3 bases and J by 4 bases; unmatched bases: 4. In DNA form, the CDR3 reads TGTGCCAGCAGCTTGGGACAGGGTTTTTATAATTCACCCCTCCACTTT. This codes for CASSLGQGFYNSPLHF.

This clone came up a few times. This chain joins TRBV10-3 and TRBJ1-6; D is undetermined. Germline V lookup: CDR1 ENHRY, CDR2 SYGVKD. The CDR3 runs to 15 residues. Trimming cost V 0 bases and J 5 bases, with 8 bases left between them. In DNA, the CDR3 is TGTGCCATCAGTGAGTCGGAAATCAATAATTCACCCCTCCACTTT. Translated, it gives CAISESEINNSPLHF.

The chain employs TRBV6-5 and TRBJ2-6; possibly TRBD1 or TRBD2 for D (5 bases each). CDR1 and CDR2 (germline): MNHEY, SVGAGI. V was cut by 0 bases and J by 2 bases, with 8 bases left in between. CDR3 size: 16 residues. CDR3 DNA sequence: TGTGCCAGCAGTTACTCTCTGGGGGCTGGGGCCAACGTCCTGACTTTC. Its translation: CASSYSLGAGANVLTF.

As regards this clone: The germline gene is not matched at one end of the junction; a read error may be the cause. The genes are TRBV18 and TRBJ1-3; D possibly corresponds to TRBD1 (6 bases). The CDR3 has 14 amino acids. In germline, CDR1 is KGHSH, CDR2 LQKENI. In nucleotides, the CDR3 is TGTGCCAGCTCCGGCAGGGGAAGTGGAGACACCATATATTTT. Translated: CASSGRGSGDTIYF.

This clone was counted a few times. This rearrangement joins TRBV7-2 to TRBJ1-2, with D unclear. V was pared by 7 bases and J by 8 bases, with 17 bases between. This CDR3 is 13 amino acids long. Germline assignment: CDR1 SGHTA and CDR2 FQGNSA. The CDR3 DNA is TGTGCCAGCACCATAGAGCGCCTCGGGGGCTACACCTTC. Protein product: CASTIERLGGYTF.